Sequencing of this T cell receptor beta chain was carried out in a study of human thymus T cells. Points from the study as a whole: An apparent bias in V and J gene usage was seen in thymic and blood repertoires.

Healthy Finnish infants undergoing corrective surgery for congenital heart defects were the donors. During surgery, about 0.5-1 mL peripheral blood was drawn from four of eight donors. No fixed cell number was used; all available blood leukocytes supplied DNA. V was shortened by 8 bases and J by 4 bases, with 15 bases between the two germline ends. The CDR3 sequence is 14 residues long. CDR1 and CDR2 (germline): MDHEN, SYDVKM. Measured with immunoSEQ multiplex PCR; TCRdb has only the in-frame clones, and not every one. Among 40,000 to 45,000 clones listed, 94% were seen once. Comment on this clone: Its specificity is unknown.

This TCR came from a boy under two years old with a congenital heart defect but otherwise immunologically healthy. J is TRBJ1-5 and V is TRBV28; D gene uncertain. Sequencing used blood. The CDR3 DNA is TGTGCCAGCTTTTACAAGGGTGGGAATCAGCCCCAGCATTTT. Translating it yields CASFYKGGNQPQHF. Using reference TRBV28 and TRBJ1-5 for the parts outside the CDR3, the full variable domain is DVKVTQSSRYLVKRTGEKVFLECVQDMDHENMFWYRQDPGLGLRLIYFSYDVKMKEKGDIPEGYSVSREKKERFSLILESASTNQTSMYLCASFYKGGNQPQHFGDGTRLSIL.